The TCR beta chain described here comes from a study of identical twins. In TCRdb, the 5' RACE reads were re-called with MiXCR into one record per CDR3 protein. The table lists 500,000 or so distinct CDR3 sequences, 20% to 25% of them singletons, with roughly 0.91% in the top ten. The CDR3 contains 17 residues. Trimming took 3 bases from V and 1 from J; bases not matched to a gene: 5. CDR1 is LGHNA, CDR2 YSLEER, per germline. A further study also used this sample, focusing on T cells expressing NK-cell markers.

The chain combines TRBV4-3 with TRBJ2-1, with 11 bases fitting TRBD2. The sample consisted of CD4+ T cells sorted from blood. The TCR was taken from a woman younger than 30 in good health. The CDR3 protein is CASSHGLAGSSYNEQFF. CDR3 coding DNA: TGCGCCAGCAGCCATGGACTAGCGGGTTCATCCTACAATGAGCAGTTCTTC.